A single sample gave rise to the 14 T cell receptor beta chains below, sequenced in a study of cytomegalovirus exposure and HLA in healthy donors. Primers for the PCR totalled 60 Vbeta and 13 Jbeta. The repertoire was sequenced with immunoSEQ multiplex PCR; TCRdb's copy has only in-frame clones and lacks some. The sample lists about 190,000 clones, around 83% seen once, with roughly 1.1% in the top ten. Sequenced input: PBMCs. These receptors were taken from a woman in her thirties or forties in good health and CMV-seronegative.

The V and J genes are TRBV6-1 and TRBJ2-7; TRBD2 aligns across 7 bases. Trimming removed 5 bases from V and 3 bases from J; junction bases left unmatched: 10. CDR1 is MNHNS and CDR2 is SASEGT in the germline V gene. The CDR3 extends over 15 amino acids. CDR3 in amino acids: CASSPQPGGDYEQYV. CDR3 coding DNA: TGTGCCAGCAGTCCCCAACCGGGAGGTGACTACGAGCAGTACGTC.

The V gene is TRBV9, the J gene TRBJ2-2, with D perhaps TRBD2 (7 bases). The CDR3 length is 17 residues. V was clipped by 0 bases and J by 2 bases, with 14 bases between them. Germline CDR1 SGDLS, CDR2 YYNGEE. Here the CDR3 DNA reads TGTGCCAGCAGCGTAGGGGGGGGCGGAATTAACACCGGGGAGCTGTTTTTT. Amino acids: CASSVGGGGINTGELFF.

The chain uses TRBV6-1 and TRBJ1-5; D not resolved. The V and J ends lost 6 bases and 2 bases respectively, with 8 bases between them. CDR1 is MNHNS, CDR2 SASEGT, per germline. The CDR3 length is 13 residues. This CDR3 is CASRKEGNQPQHF. The CDR3 DNA reads TGTGCCAGCAGGAAAGAGGGCAATCAGCCCCAGCATTTT.

The table lists this clone with a few counts. The limits of the CDR3 on the DNA are not certain, so only TCRdb's listed CDR3 is given. The rearrangement links TRBV4-3 to TRBJ2-2; the D call of TRBD2 is as the table states it, not checked on the DNA. Counting both end residues, the CDR3 totals 14 amino acids. CDR1 LGHNA and CDR2 YSLEER come from the germline V gene. CDR3 in amino acids: CASSQDFGAGELFF.

The rearrangement joins TRBV2 to TRBJ2-1; no clear D gene. Germline assignment: CDR1 SNHLY and CDR2 FYNNEI. Trimming pared 4 bases from V and 12 bases from J, leaving 10 bases between. This CDR3 spans 11 amino acids. The DNA for the CDR3 is TGTGCCAGCAGTGTTCCTCAGTGGCAGTTCTTC. Amino acid sequence: CASSVPQWQFF. The whole variable domain, remainder taken from reference TRBV2 and TRBJ2-1, is EPEVTQTPSHQVTQMGQEVILRCVPISNHLYFYWYRQILGQKVEFLVSFYNNEISEKSEIFDDQFSVERPDGSNFTLKIRSTKLEDSAMYFCASSVPQWQFFGPGTRLTVL.

The rearrangement links TRBV19 to TRBJ1-5, with TRBD1 identical over 8 bases. The V and J ends lost 3 bases and 1 base, in that order; junction bases with no gene match: 8. Germline CDR1 is LNHDA and CDR2 is SQIVND (reference sequence). The CDR3 runs to 17 residues. Written as DNA, the CDR3 is TGTGCCAGTAGTATTTCCCAGGGGGCTAGGAGCAATCAGCCCCAGCATTTT. Its protein product is CASSISQGARSNQPQHF.

The chain has TRBV9 and TRBJ1-5; the match to TRBD1 covers 9 bases. This CDR3 has 14 residues. Germline loops: CDR1 SGDLS, CDR2 YYNGEE. V was clipped by 2 bases and J by 5 bases; unmatched bases: 2. This chain's CDR3 is CASSVGQGYQPQHF. In DNA form, the CDR3 reads TGTGCCAGCAGCGTCGGACAGGGGTATCAGCCCCAGCATTTT. The full variable domain, completed using reference TRBV9 and TRBJ1-5, is DSGVTQTPKHLITATGQRVTLRCSPRSGDLSVYWYQQSLDQGLQFLIQYYNGEERAKGNILERFSAQQFPDLHSELNLSSLELGDSALYFCASSVGQGYQPQHFGDGTRLSIL.

Here the CDR3 reads CASSEGREGEQYF. CDR3 nucleotides: TGTGCCAGCAGTGAGGGTCGGGAGGGCGAGCAGTACTTC. This chain links TRBV2 with TRBJ2-7; TRBD2 agrees at 8 bases. The CDR3 sequence is 13 residues long. Germline trimming cut 3 bases from V and 6 bases from J; bases unmatched to any gene: 4. Per the germline V gene, CDR1 is SNHLY and CDR2 is FYNNEI.

This chain links TRBV11-3 with TRBJ1-2; unclear D gene. In germline, CDR1 is SGHNT, CDR2 YENEEA. Trimming left V 0 bases short and J 7 bases short, with 15 bases between. CDR3 length equals 15 residues. The CDR3: CASSLDAGRSSGYTF. CDR3 sequence (DNA): TGTGCCAGCAGCTTAGATGCGGGGAGATCGTCTGGCTACACCTTC.

Notes on this clone: The junction and the germline gene differ at one end; a read error may be behind it. The V and J genes are TRBV2 and TRBJ2-7; perhaps TRBD2 as D (5 bases). Germline V gene data show CDR1 as SNHLY and CDR2 as FYNNEI. This CDR3 is 12 amino acids long. CDR3 sequence (DNA): TGTGCCAGCAGGCAGGACTCCTCCGAGCAGTACTTC. It translates to CASRQDSSEQYF.

The chain couples TRBV12-5 to TRBJ1-1; 7 bases are a match to TRBD1. Germline lookup yields CDR1 LGHNT and CDR2 FRNRAP. V shed 9 bases and J 3 bases; nucleotides not matched to a gene: 13. The CDR3 spans 15 residues. The CDR3: CASMTGDREYTEAFF. CDR3 bases: TGTGCTAGCATGACCGGGGACAGAGAATACACTGAAGCTTTCTTT. Using reference TRBV12-5 and TRBJ1-1 for the parts outside the CDR3, the full variable domain is DARVTQTPRHKVTEMGQEVTMRCQPILGHNTVFWYRQTMMQGLELLAYFRNRAPLDDSGMPKDRFSAEMPDATLATLKIQPSEPRDSAVYFCASMTGDREYTEAFFGQGTRLTVV.

For this clone: The same CDR3 arises from other DNA sequences in this sample as well. V usage is TRBV7-9 and J usage is TRBJ1-5; the D is unclear. CDR1 is SEHNR, CDR2 FQNEAQ, per germline (reference sequence). V lost 4 bases and J 2 bases, leaving 9 bases between the germline ends. The CDR3 is made up of 14 amino acids. The CDR3 loop reads CASSSTGGNQPQHF. CDR3 in DNA: TGTGCCAGCAGCTCCACCGGAGGCAATCAGCCCCAGCATTTT.

V gene TRBV30 combines with J gene TRBJ1-5, with 10 bases lining up with TRBD1. Germline CDR1 is GTSNPN and CDR2 is SVGIG (reference sequence). V was pared by 2 bases and J by 3 bases, with 4 bases of the junction left unmatched. CDR3 size: 15 residues. The CDR3 sequence: CAWSKGQGYNQPQHF. The CDR3 DNA sequence: TGTGCCTGGAGTAAGGGACAGGGGTACAATCAGCCCCAGCATTTT. The full variable domain, in which reference TRBV30 and TRBJ1-5 provide the parts outside the CDR3, is SQTIHQWPATLVQPVGSPLSLECTVEGTSNPNLYWYRQAAGRGLQLLFYSVGIGQISSEVPQNLSASRPQDRQFILSSKKLLLSDSGFYLCAWSKGQGYNQPQHFGDGTRLSIL.

The chain combines TRBV5-6 with TRBJ1-3; 7 nucleotides align to TRBD1. The length of the CDR3 is 15 residues. V lost 4 bases to trimming and J lost 6 bases; unmatched junction nucleotides: 10. Germline V gene lookup returns CDR1 SGHDT and CDR2 YYEEEE. This CDR3 is CASSPPTGNKNTIYF. CDR3 DNA sequence: TGTGCCAGCAGCCCACCGACAGGGAATAAAAACACCATATATTTT. The full variable domain, with the rest looked up from reference TRBV5-6 and TRBJ1-3, is DAGVTQSPTHLIKTRGQQVTLRCSPKSGHDTVSWYQQALGQGPQFIFQYYEEEERQRGNFPDRFSGHQFPNYSSELNVNALLLGDSALYLCASSPPTGNKNTIYFGEGSWLTVV.